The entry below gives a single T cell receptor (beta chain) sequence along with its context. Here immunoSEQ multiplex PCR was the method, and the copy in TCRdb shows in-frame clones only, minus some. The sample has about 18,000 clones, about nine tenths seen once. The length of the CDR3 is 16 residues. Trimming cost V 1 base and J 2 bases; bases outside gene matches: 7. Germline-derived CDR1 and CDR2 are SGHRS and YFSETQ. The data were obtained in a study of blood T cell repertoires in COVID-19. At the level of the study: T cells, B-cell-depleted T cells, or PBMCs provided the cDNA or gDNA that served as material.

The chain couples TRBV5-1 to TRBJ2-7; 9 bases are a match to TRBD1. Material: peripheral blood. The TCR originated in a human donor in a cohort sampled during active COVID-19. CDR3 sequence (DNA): TGCGCCAGCAGCTTGAGTCTGGGGACAGGGACCTACGAGCAGTACTTC. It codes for CASSLSLGTGTYEQYF.